This TCR beta chain is from a study of blood T cell repertoires in COVID-19. Study at large: Sites across the United States, Italy and Spain contributed samples from acute and convalescent COVID-19. The cDNA or gDNA used as material had been derived from T cells, B-cell-depleted T cells, or PBMCs.

V was cut by 1 base and J by 6 bases, with 19 bases left in between. The germline V gene has CDR1 LNHDA and CDR2 SQIVND (reference sequence). The CDR3 is made up of 17 amino acids. Original analysis: Reference gene primers were amplified, and this amplification served to estimate nucleated cell counts. Profiled with immunoSEQ multiplex PCR; TCRdb holds only in-frame clones, not every one. For V, J and clone size, that table is used; D and trimming come from the DNA. Among some 270,000 clones listed, approximately 88% were seen once. Participant ages covered roughly 18 to 89 years across about 22 US areas.

Sequencing used PBMCs or T cells enriched from blood (not recorded which). The V and J genes are TRBV19 and TRBJ1-5; weak D call: TRBD1 (6 bases). The sequence was obtained from a woman aged 40 to 50 who had been exposed to COVID-19. CDR3 residues: CASSIAPTGFSAQPQHF. CDR3 DNA sequence: TGTGCCAGTAGTATAGCCCCCACAGGGTTTAGCGCTCAGCCCCAGCATTTT.